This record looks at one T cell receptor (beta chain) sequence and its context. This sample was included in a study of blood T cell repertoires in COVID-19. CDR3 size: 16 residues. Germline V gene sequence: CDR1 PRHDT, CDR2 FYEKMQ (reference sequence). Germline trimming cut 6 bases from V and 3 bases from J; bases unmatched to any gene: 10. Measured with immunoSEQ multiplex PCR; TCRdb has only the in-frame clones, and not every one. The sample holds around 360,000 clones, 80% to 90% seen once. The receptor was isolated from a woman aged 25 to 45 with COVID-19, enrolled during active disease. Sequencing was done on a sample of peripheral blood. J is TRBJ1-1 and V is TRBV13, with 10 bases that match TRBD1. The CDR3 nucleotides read TGTGCCAGCAGTCAAGCGGGGACAGGGGATCACACTGAAGCTTTCTTT. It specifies CASSQAGTGDHTEAFF.